The 23 T cell receptor beta chains below come from one sample, sequenced in a study of T-cell reconstitution after alpha-beta-depleted transplantation in children. Unique molecular identifiers featured in how the TCRbeta library was prepared. TCRdb re-derived calls from the PCR reads in MiXCR, one entry per CDR3 protein. Of roughly 420,000 distinct CDR3 sequences listed, about a sixth are singletons. The sample consisted of PBMCs, mostly from graft donor cells, taken 360 days after TCRalphabeta/CD19-depleted stem cell transplant. The receptors shown here come from a boy younger than two who had a stem cell transplant for Wiskott-Aldrich syndrome, so the T cells may come from the graft donor.

This clonotype was observed a few times. This rearrangement joins TRBV15 to TRBJ1-5; D remains unclear. Germline V gene data show CDR1 as LNHNV and CDR2 as YYDKDF (reference sequence). CDR3 length equals 12 residues. V was trimmed by 3 bases and J by 7 bases, leaving 7 bases between them. CDR3 DNA: TGTGCCACCAGCAGTAATAGACAGCCCCAGCATTTT. It codes for CATSSNRQPQHF.

The chain joins TRBV20-1 to TRBJ2-1, with D tentatively TRBD1 (6 bases). Germline loops: CDR1 DFQATT, CDR2 SNEGSKA (reference sequence). The CDR3 consists of 13 residues. V shed 4 bases and J shed 7 bases, with 14 bases lying between them. CDR3 region: CSATKQRGNEQFF. CDR3 bases: TGCAGTGCTACTAAACAAAGGGGGAATGAGCAGTTCTTC.

This clonotype was picked up a small number of times. The chain is built from TRBV20-1 and TRBJ2-1, with D maybe TRBD1 (5 bases). The CDR3 spans 13 residues. Germline CDR1 DFQATT, CDR2 SNEGSKA (reference sequence). V was pared by 6 bases and J by 6 bases, with 15 bases between. CDR3 nucleotide sequence: TGCAGTGCGCTAGGGGCGGCGATCAATGAGCAGTTCTTC. This codes for CSALGAAINEQFF.

This clonotype was counted only a few times. The rearrangement links TRBV4-3 to TRBJ2-3; tentatively, D is TRBD2 (6 bases). Trimming took 0 bases from V and 6 from J, leaving 13 bases between them. The CDR3 contains 15 residues. Looked up from germline, CDR1 is LGHNA and CDR2 is YSLEER. The CDR3: CASSQELRREDTQYF. The CDR3 bases are TGCGCCAGCAGCCAAGAGCTCAGGAGGGAGGATACGCAGTATTTT.

The chain couples TRBV20-1 to TRBJ2-1, with 7 bases lining up with TRBD2. The V segment lost 1 base and the J segment 5 bases; nucleotides outside the gene matches: 8. Germline loops: CDR1 DFQATT, CDR2 SNEGSKA (reference sequence). The CDR3 has 15 residues. Here the CDR3 reads CSARASSGHNNEQFF. The CDR3 DNA reads TGCAGTGCTAGAGCGAGTAGCGGGCATAACAATGAGCAGTTCTTC.

There are a few counts of this clonotype. The gene calls are TRBV28 and TRBJ1-1; a possible D gene is TRBD1 (6 bases). The CDR3 is 13 amino acids. The germline V gene encodes CDR1 MDHEN and CDR2 SYDVKM. V was shortened by 5 bases and J by 9 bases, with 16 bases between the two germline ends. CDR3 loop: CASSLGWGAKAFF. The CDR3 DNA is TGTGCCAGCAGTCTAGGCTGGGGGGCAAAAGCTTTCTTT.

The V gene is TRBV18, the J gene TRBJ2-7; 10 nucleotides match TRBD1. Germline trimming cut 2 bases from V and 10 bases from J; bases unmatched to any gene: 2. CDR1 is KGHSH, CDR2 LQKENI, per germline. CDR3 length: 12 amino acids. The CDR3 DNA sequence: TGTGCCAGCTCACCAGGGACAGGGGACCAGTACTTC. Translating it yields CASSPGTGDQYF.

In its sample, this clonotype was seen many times. The DNA for the CDR3 is TGTGCCAGCAGTTCCGATAGGGGGTACGAGCAGTACTTC. Amino acid sequence: CASSSDRGYEQYF. The chain employs TRBV12-3 or TRBV12-4 and TRBJ2-7, with D perhaps matching TRBD1 (6 bases). This CDR3 region has 13 residues. With 4 bases removed from V and 4 bases from J, the gap between germline ends came to 11 bases.

The chain carries TRBV11-2 and TRBJ2-3, with D perhaps matching TRBD1 or TRBD2 (5 bases each). The CDR3 consists of 15 residues. V gave up 2 bases and J gave up 2 bases, with 11 bases separating them. Germline CDR1 and CDR2: SGHAT and FQNNGV. The CDR3 region is CASSLKGTVTDTQYF. The CDR3 coding sequence is TGTGCCAGCAGCTTAAAAGGGACGGTCACAGATACGCAGTATTTT.

The chain combines TRBV5-1 with TRBJ2-3; D is possibly TRBD1 (6 bases). CDR1 is SGHRS, CDR2 YFSETQ, per germline. The CDR3 has 15 amino acids. With 3 bases removed from V and 2 bases from J, the gap between germline ends came to 13 bases. The CDR3 DNA is TGCGCCAGCAGCTCGACAGGTTGGGTCACAGATACGCAGTATTTT. It encodes CASSSTGWVTDTQYF.

The CDR3 reads CASSFYRGRTGELFF. For the CDR3, the DNA is TGTGCCAGCAGCTTTTACAGGGGGCGCACCGGGGAGCTGTTTTTT. The chain combines TRBV7-2 with TRBJ2-2; 9 bases agree with TRBD1. V gave up 3 bases and J gave up 4 bases; unmatched junction bases: 3. Germline CDR1 and CDR2: SGHTA and FQGNSA. CDR3 length equals 15 residues.

This clonotype showed up just a few times. The chain couples TRBV7-6 to TRBJ2-7; maybe TRBD1 (6 bases). The V gene's germline CDR1 is SGHVS and CDR2 FNYEAQ. The CDR3 contains 15 residues. The V end was cut by 1 base, the J end by 3 bases, with 13 bases between. This CDR3 reads CASSLDWGPNYEQYF. The CDR3 region has the DNA TGTGCCAGCAGCTTAGACTGGGGGCCCAACTACGAGCAGTACTTC.

This clonotype was detected once. The rearrangement uses TRBV2 and TRBJ2-1; D is ambiguous. Germline V gives CDR1 SNHLY, CDR2 FYNNEI. V was shortened by 9 bases and J by 6 bases, with 15 bases between the two germline ends. This CDR3 spans 13 amino acids. The CDR3 nucleotides read TGTGCCAGTGATCACCGACCGGGCAATGAGCAGTTCTTC. Its protein is CASDHRPGNEQFF.

This chain joins TRBV7-9 and TRBJ1-1; D unresolved. The CDR3 runs 14 residues. V lost 2 bases to trimming and J lost 1 base, with 8 bases between them. Per the germline V gene, CDR1 is SEHNR and CDR2 is FQNEAQ (reference sequence). CDR3 sequence: CASSLRWTNTEAFF. CDR3 bases: TGTGCCAGCAGCTTAAGGTGGACGAACACTGAAGCTTTCTTT.

J is TRBJ2-5 and V is TRBV5-1; D is undetermined. The CDR3 loop spans 15 amino acids. CDR1 and CDR2 (germline): SGHRS, YFSETQ. The V end was cut by 0 bases, the J end by 0 bases, with 9 bases between. The CDR3 is CASSLASGYQETQYF. CDR3 in DNA: TGCGCCAGCAGCTTGGCCTCCGGATACCAAGAGACCCAGTACTTC.

This clonotype has a handful of counts. The V and J genes are TRBV7-8 and TRBJ1-2; a possible D gene is TRBD1 (6 bases). Germline V CDR1 and CDR2: SGHVS, FQNEAQ. The V end lost 4 bases, the J end lost 7 bases, and 13 bases lay between the germline ends. CDR3 length equals 13 residues. The CDR3 spells CASSSTGRIGYTF. Here the CDR3 DNA reads TGTGCCAGCAGCTCAACAGGGAGAATTGGCTACACCTTC.

This clonotype was seen a handful of times. The chain carries TRBV29-1 and TRBJ2-7; 8 bases agree with TRBD1. Looked up from germline, CDR1 is SQVTM and CDR2 is ANQGSEA. This CDR3 comprises 12 residues. The V segment lost 8 bases and the J segment 2 bases; nucleotides outside the gene matches: 5. The CDR3 bases are TGCAGCTTCCGGACAGGGCCCTACGAGCAGTACTTC. Translation gives CSFRTGPYEQYF.

This clonotype was seen a few times. The chain employs TRBV29-1 and TRBJ2-5; 8 bases map to TRBD2. This CDR3 spans 13 amino acids. Germline V gives CDR1 SQVTM, CDR2 ANQGSEA. After removal of 7 bases from V and 5 bases from J, the junction contained 9 bases not matched to a gene. CDR3 nucleotide sequence: TGCAGCGCCCTATGGACTAGCAGGGAGACCCAGTACTTC. Its translation: CSALWTSRETQYF.

This clonotype has a handful of counts. The J gene is TRBJ1-4, the V gene TRBV7-9; 7 nucleotides match TRBD1. The CDR3 has 15 residues. Germline CDR1 is SEHNR and CDR2 is FQNEAQ (reference sequence). With 3 bases clipped from V and 7 bases from J, the junction kept 8 bases outside the gene matches. The CDR3 sequence is CASSLELQGREKLFF. Written as DNA, the CDR3 is TGTGCCAGCAGCTTGGAGCTACAGGGGCGTGAAAAACTGTTTTTT.

The chain combines TRBV12-3 or TRBV12-4 with TRBJ2-3; D not resolved. V lost 5 bases, J lost 0 bases, and 12 bases lay in between. The CDR3 loop spans 15 amino acids. The chain's CDR3 is CASSDAYSSTDTQYF. CDR3 DNA: TGTGCCAGCAGTGACGCTTACTCTAGCACAGATACGCAGTATTTT.

Many counts were recorded for this clonotype. The chain employs TRBV28 and TRBJ2-1; 11 bases are shared with TRBD2. The CDR3 has 12 amino acids. The ends lost 11 bases at V and 12 bases at J; junction bases unmatched: 9. Per the germline V gene, CDR1 is MDHEN and CDR2 is SYDVKM. In nucleotides, the CDR3 is TGTGCCGGGGGACTAGCGGCTGGATGGCAGTTCTTC. Translation gives CAGGLAAGWQFF.

The CDR3 DNA reads TGTGCCACCAGTGACACTTTCACAGATACGCAGTATTTT. Protein sequence: CATSDTFTDTQYF. J is TRBJ2-3 and V is TRBV24-1; D uncertain. The CDR3 covers 13 residues. CDR1 and CDR2 (germline): KGHDR, SFDVKD. Trimming removed 4 bases from V and 2 bases from J, with 6 bases in between.

This clonotype has only a few counts. The chain is built from TRBV7-2 and TRBJ2-7; 11 bases map to TRBD2. Germline CDR1 is SGHTA and CDR2 is FQGNSA. V lost 4 bases to trimming and J lost 0 bases; unmatched junction nucleotides: 5. This CDR3 is built from 16 residues. CDR3 protein: CASSSSGTSGSYEQYF. CDR3 DNA: TGTGCCAGCAGCTCCTCCGGGACTAGCGGCTCCTACGAGCAGTACTTC. The complete variable domain, with remaining parts taken from reference TRBV7-2 and TRBJ2-7, reads GAGVSQSPSNKVTEKGKDVELRCDPISGHTALYWYRQSLGQGLEFLIYFQGNSAPDKSGLPSDRFSAERTGGSVSTLTIQRTQQEDSAVYLCASSSSGTSGSYEQYFGPGTRLTVT.